This T cell receptor beta chain derives from a study of shared clonotypes between healthy human individuals. Study information: Three plates each covered CD4 naive and memory; CD8 naive two, CD8 memory one.

This CDR3 comprises 13 residues. Per germline, CDR1 MDHEN and CDR2 SYDVKM. With 6 bases removed from V and 0 bases from J, the gap between germline ends came to 9 bases. Researchers partitioned CD4+ cells into CD45RA+ naive and CD45RA-negative memory subsets. Whole-study findings and limits: Approximately 5.4% of naive CD4 clonotypes were common to several donors. Larger richness was generally estimated for naive than memory subsets.

This clone was detected once. Its target is unknown. Only in-frame clones appear in the TCRdb table, and some are missing; sequencing was by immunoSEQ multiplex PCR. The sample shows some 1 million clones, approximately 68% of them seen only once. Sequenced material: memory CD4+ T cells sorted from blood. Noted subset: CD45RA-negative fraction. The receptor was isolated from a man in his late teens or twenties in good health. This chain uses TRBV28 with TRBJ2-7; no reliable D call. The CDR3 protein is CASRPPSSYEQYF. Here the CDR3 DNA reads TGTGCCAGCAGGCCACCCAGCTCCTACGAGCAGTACTTC.